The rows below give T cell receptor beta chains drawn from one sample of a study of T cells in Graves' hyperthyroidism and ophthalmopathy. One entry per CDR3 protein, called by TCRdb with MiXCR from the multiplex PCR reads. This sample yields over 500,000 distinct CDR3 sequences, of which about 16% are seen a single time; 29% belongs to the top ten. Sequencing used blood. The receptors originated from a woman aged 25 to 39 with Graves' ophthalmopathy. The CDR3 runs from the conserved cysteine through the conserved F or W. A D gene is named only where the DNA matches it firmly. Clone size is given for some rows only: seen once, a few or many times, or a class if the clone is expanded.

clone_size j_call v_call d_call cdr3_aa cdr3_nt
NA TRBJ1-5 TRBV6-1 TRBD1 CASSTGTGNQPQHF TGTGCCAGCAGCACCGGGACAGGTAATCAGCCCCAGCATTTT
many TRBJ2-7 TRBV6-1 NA CASQQAEQYF TGTGCCAGCCAGCAGGCCGAGCAGTACTTC
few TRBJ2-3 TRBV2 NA CAEAGRSTDTQYF TGTGCCGAGGCAGGCAGGAGCACAGATACGCAGTATTTT
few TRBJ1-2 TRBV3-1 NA CASSQGLLYGYTF TGTGCCAGCAGCCAAGGGCTTCTTTATGGCTACACCTTC
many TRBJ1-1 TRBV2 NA CASSEGGKVTEAFF TGTGCCAGCAGTGAAGGGGGGAAGGTCACTGAAGCTTTCTTT
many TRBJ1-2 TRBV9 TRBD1 CASSVESTGPYGYTF TGTGCCAGCAGCGTAGAGTCGACAGGGCCCTATGGCTACACCTTC
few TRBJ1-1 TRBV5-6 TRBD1 CASSLRRTGGEDAFF TGTGCCAGCAGCTTGCGCCGGACAGGGGGCGAGGACGCTTTCTTT
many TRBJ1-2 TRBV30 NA CAWRGAAYSNYGYTF TGTGCCTGGAGAGGGGCAGCTTATTCTAACTATGGCTACACCTTC
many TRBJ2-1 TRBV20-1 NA CSASRRYNEQFF TGCAGTGCTAGCCGCCGGTACAATGAGCAGTTCTTC
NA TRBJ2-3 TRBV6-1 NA CASSEPSTDTQYF TGTGCCAGCAGTGAACCTAGCACAGATACGCAGTATTTT
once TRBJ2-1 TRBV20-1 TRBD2 CSANPTSGRHNEQFF TGCAGTGCCAACCCTACTAGCGGGCGGCACAATGAGCAGTTCTTC
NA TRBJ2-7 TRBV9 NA CASSVDGIYEQYF TGTGCCAGCAGTGTGGACGGGATCTACGAGCAGTACTTC
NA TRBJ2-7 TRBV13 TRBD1 CASSLSPFETGGGYEQHF TGTGCCAGCAGCTTAAGCCCTTTCGAGACAGGGGGCGGTTACGAGCAGCACTTC
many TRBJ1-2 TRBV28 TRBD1 CASRGQGGPYGYTF TGTGCCAGCAGGGGACAGGGGGGACCCTATGGCTACACCTTC
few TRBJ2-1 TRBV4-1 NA CASSQALDFYNEQFF TGCGCCAGCAGCCAAGCTCTGGACTTCTACAATGAGCAGTTCTTC
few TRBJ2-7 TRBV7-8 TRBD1 CASSLIRDRPYEQYF TGTGCCAGCAGCTTGATCCGGGACAGACCCTACGAGCAGTACTTC
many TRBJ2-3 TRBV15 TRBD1 CATSSGQGHTDTQYF TGTGCCACCAGCTCAGGACAGGGGCACACAGATACGCAGTATTTT
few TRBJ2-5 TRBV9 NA CASSVGGGEGETQYF TGTGCCAGCAGCGTAGGAGGAGGGGAAGGAGAGACCCAGTACTTC
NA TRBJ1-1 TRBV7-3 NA CASRKATNTEAFF TGTGCCAGCAGGAAGGCTACGAACACTGAAGCTTTCTTT
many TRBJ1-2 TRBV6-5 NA CASSYSGKDYGYTF TGTGCCAGCAGTTATTCAGGGAAAGACTATGGCTACACCTTC
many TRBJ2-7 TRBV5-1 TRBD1 CASSYTGGAYEQYF TGCGCCAGCAGCTATACAGGGGGCGCCTACGAGCAGTACTTC
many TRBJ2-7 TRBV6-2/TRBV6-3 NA CASSHNENYEQYF TGTGCCAGCAGTCACAACGAGAACTACGAGCAGTACTTC
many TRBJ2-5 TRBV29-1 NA CSVARNSAQTQYF TGCAGCGTTGCCCGGAACAGCGCCCAGACCCAGTACTTC
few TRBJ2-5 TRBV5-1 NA CASSSTPTRPETQYF TGCGCCAGCAGCTCGACGCCTACTAGACCGGAGACCCAGTACTTC
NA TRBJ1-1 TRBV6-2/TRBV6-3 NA CASSYSGRSDTEAFF TGTGCCAGCAGTTACTCCGGCAGGTCGGACACTGAAGCTTTCTTT
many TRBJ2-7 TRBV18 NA CASSPSGPIYEQYF TGTGCCAGCTCACCAAGCGGACCCATCTACGAGCAGTACTTC
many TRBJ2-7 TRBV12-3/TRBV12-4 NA CASSAPAYEQYF TGTGCCAGCAGTGCCCCAGCCTACGAGCAGTACTTC
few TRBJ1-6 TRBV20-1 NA CSASALGVNSPLHF TGCAGTGCTAGTGCCCTGGGGGTGAATTCACCCCTCCACTTT
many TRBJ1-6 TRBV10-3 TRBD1 CAISPQGQVNSPLHF TGTGCCATCAGTCCGCAGGGACAGGTTAATTCACCCCTCCACTTT
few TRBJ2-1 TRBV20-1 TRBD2 CSAGAAGGPSNEQFF TGCAGTGCAGGTGCGGCGGGAGGGCCCTCCAATGAGCAGTTCTTC
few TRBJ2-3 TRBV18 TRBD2 CASSPRTIGSGIDTQYF TGTGCCAGCTCACCTCGTACTATAGGCAGCGGGATAGATACGCAGTATTTT
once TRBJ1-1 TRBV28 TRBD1 CASSAPQGAGNTEAFF TGTGCCAGCAGTGCCCCACAGGGGGCGGGGAACACTGAAGCTTTCTTT
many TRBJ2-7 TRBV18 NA CASATGSDYEQYF TGTGCCAGCGCGACAGGTTCCGACTACGAGCAGTACTTC
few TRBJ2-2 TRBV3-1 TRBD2 CASSQSTSGRVWNTGELFF TGTGCCAGCAGCCAAAGTACTAGCGGGAGAGTATGGAACACCGGGGAGCTGTTTTTT
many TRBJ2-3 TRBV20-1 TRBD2 CSAHGTRISDTQYF TGCAGTGCCCACGGGACTAGGATCTCAGATACGCAGTATTTT
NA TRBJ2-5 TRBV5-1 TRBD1 CASLGQEEETQYF TGCGCCAGTCTGGGACAGGAAGAAGAGACCCAGTACTTC
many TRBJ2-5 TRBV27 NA CASSLYPGGETQYF TGTGCCAGCAGTTTATACCCCGGAGGGGAGACCCAGTACTTC
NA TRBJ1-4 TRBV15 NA CATSLKRTNEKLFF TGTGCCACCAGTCTAAAAAGAACTAATGAAAAACTGTTTTTT
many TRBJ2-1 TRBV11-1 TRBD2 CASSPLGTSGSRDNEQFF TGTGCCAGCAGCCCACTTGGGACTAGCGGGAGTAGGGACAATGAGCAGTTCTTC
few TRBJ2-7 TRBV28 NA CASSLVGVEEQYF TGTGCCAGCAGTTTAGTCGGGGTCGAGGAGCAGTACTTC
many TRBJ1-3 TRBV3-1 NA CASSQRGAGNTIYF TGTGCCAGCAGCCAGAGAGGGGCTGGAAACACCATATATTTT
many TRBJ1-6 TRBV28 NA CASSFQRGGSPLHF TGTGCCAGCAGTTTTCAAAGGGGTGGTTCACCCCTCCACTTT
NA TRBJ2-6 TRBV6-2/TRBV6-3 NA CASSRSIGANVLTF TGTGCCAGCAGCCGGAGTATTGGGGCCAACGTCCTGACTTTC
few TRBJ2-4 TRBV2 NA CASNPPAKNIQYF TGTGCCAGCAACCCTCCAGCCAAAAACATTCAGTACTTC
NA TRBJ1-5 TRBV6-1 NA CASKVDLASQPQHF TGTGCCAGTAAAGTGGACCTGGCGAGTCAGCCCCAGCATTTT
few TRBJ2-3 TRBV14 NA CASSQDITDTQYF TGTGCCAGCAGCCAAGACATCACAGATACGCAGTATTTT
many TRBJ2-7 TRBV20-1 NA CSQAGTGEQYF TGCAGTCAGGCAGGTACGGGCGAGCAGTACTTC
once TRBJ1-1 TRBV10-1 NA CASGASGSTEAFF TGCGCCAGCGGGGCGTCGGGGAGCACTGAAGCTTTCTTT
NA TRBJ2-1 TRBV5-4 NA CASSLGALSGVYNEQFF TGTGCCAGCAGCTTGGGGGCCCTTAGCGGAGTATACAATGAGCAGTTCTTC
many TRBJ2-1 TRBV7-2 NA CASSLTMKGDNEQFF TGTGCCAGCAGCTTAACTATGAAGGGAGACAATGAGCAGTTCTTC
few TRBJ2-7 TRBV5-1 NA CASSSRQASEPQGQYF TGCGCCAGCAGCTCCCGACAGGCGTCCGAACCCCAGGGGCAGTACTTC
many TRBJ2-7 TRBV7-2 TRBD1 CASSLDRDRDYEQYF TGTGCCAGCAGCTTAGACCGGGACAGGGATTACGAGCAGTACTTC
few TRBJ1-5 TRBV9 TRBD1 CASSVWDRVGQPQHF TGTGCCAGCAGCGTGTGGGACAGGGTCGGGCAGCCCCAGCATTTT
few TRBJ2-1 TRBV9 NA CASSGWDGYNEQFF TGTGCCAGCAGCGGATGGGACGGTTACAATGAGCAGTTCTTC
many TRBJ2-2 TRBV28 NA CASRPPAAGELFF TGTGCCAGCAGGCCCCCGGCGGCGGGGGAGCTGTTTTTT
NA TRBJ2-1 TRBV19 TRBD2 CASSRLAGVEQFF TGTGCCAGTAGTAGACTAGCGGGAGTTGAGCAGTTCTTC